This TCR beta chain was retrieved from a study of T cell changes during pregnancy in multiple sclerosis (dated by TCRdb to the late 2010s). A note on the overall study: The study examined how the T cell repertoire changed over the course of pregnancy in women with multiple sclerosis.

The protocol used for the library was the immunoSEQ multiplex PCR assay. The clones in this table, taken by TCRdb from immuneACCESS, are in-frame only. Not every clone is retained; where verified, under half of the shortfall comes from an unresolved V gene, and the cause of the rest is unknown. The sample has tens of thousands of clones on record, around nine tenths of them singletons. The top ten hold approximately 3% of the sample. This clone is large (0.1 to 1%) in its sample. This clone's antigen is unknown. Base qualities were left out, and no much larger clone turns up one base away. The CDR3, from cysteine to phenylalanine, totals 16 residues. Just the 48-base CDR3 DNA is kept, in frame starting at base 1. Clipping removes 0 bases from V and 11 bases from J, with 10 as the unmatched junction base count. The germline V gene (reference sequence) specifies LNHDA as CDR1 and SQIVND as CDR2.

The chain is encoded by TRBV19 joined to TRBJ1-6, and TRBD1 matches 7 of the central bases. This TCR was recovered from a female donor with multiple sclerosis, enrolled in a pregnancy study. The sample here was CD8+ T cells from peripheral blood mononuclear cells, taken before pregnancy. Read as DNA, the sequence is TGTGCCAGTAGTATAGACTCGACAGGGTTTCTGGCACCCCTCCACTTT. It translates as CASSIDSTGFLAPLHF.